The 13 T cell receptor beta chains reported below all come from one sample, sequenced in a study of CD8 T cells in Susac syndrome (dated by TCRdb to about 2019). Libraries were made using the immunoSEQ multiplex PCR assay. RNA was extracted using the RNeasy kit, and about 0.45 to 1 microgram was reverse transcribed with random hexamers. The public reads were reprocessed in TCRdb via fastp at Q25 and MiXCR, keeping in-frame beta chains. Under each unique CDR3 protein, matching rows form one entry showing the most common genes and DNA. The sample table lists about 440,000 distinct CDR3 sequences, 85% to 90% of them with a count of one. Jointly, the top ten make up more than 0.09% of the sample. The sequenced material came from CD8+ T cells from PBMCs. All receptors come from a human donor with multiple sclerosis.

The chain has TRBV19 and TRBJ2-7; 13 bases are a match to TRBD2. Germline loops: CDR1 LNHDA, CDR2 SQIVND (reference sequence). J was trimmed by 1 base and V by 8 bases; bases with no gene match: 2. The CDR3 runs 14 residues. This chain's CDR3 is CASQLAGGSYEQYF. As DNA, the CDR3 is TGTGCCAGTCAACTAGCGGGAGGGTCCTACGAGCAGTACTTC.

V and J are TRBV7-6 and TRBJ1-5; possibly TRBD1 for D (5 bases). This CDR3 has 14 amino acids. Trimming shortened V by 4 bases and J by 5 bases, and 12 bases separated the two germline ends. Per germline, CDR1 SGHVS and CDR2 FNYEAQ. The DNA for the CDR3 is TGTGCCAGCAGCTGGGGACCAACGGATCAGCCCCAGCATTTT. Its translation is CASSWGPTDQPQHF.

The chain uses TRBV6-2 or TRBV6-3 and TRBJ2-6; 13 bases match TRBD2. Germline V lookup: CDR1 MNHEY, CDR2 SVGEGT. This CDR3 region has 17 residues. V dropped 5 bases and J dropped 0; count of bases not matched to a gene: 1. This chain's CDR3 is CASSGLAGASGANVLTF. As DNA, the CDR3 is TGTGCCAGCAGTGGACTAGCGGGGGCCTCTGGGGCCAACGTCCTGACTTTC.

This clonotype was detected a few times. CDR3 residues: CASSAQTGASYEQYF. The CDR3 DNA follows: TGTGCCAGCAGTGCACAGACAGGGGCTTCCTACGAGCAGTACTTC. This chain connects TRBV27 to TRBJ2-7, with 8 bases matching TRBD1. The length of the CDR3 is 15 residues. J gave up 1 base and V 5 bases, and 7 bases lay outside the gene matches. Germline values: CDR1 MNHEY, CDR2 SMNVEV (reference sequence).

J is TRBJ2-7 and V is TRBV6-2 or TRBV6-3; D tentatively reads TRBD1 or TRBD2 (5 bases each). Germline-derived CDR1 and CDR2 are MNHEY and SVGEGT. CDR3 length equals 16 residues. The ends were cut back, 0 bases at V and 3 bases at J, with 15 bases in the middle. CDR3 in amino acids: CASSYSKWGTSYEQYF. DNA for the CDR3: TGTGCCAGCAGTTACTCGAAGTGGGGGACGAGCTACGAGCAGTACTTC.

The chain has TRBV5-4 and TRBJ2-2; D gene ambiguous. This CDR3 is 16 amino acids long. Germline-derived CDR1 and CDR2 are SGHNT and YYREEE (reference sequence). V was trimmed by 0 bases and J by 1 base, leaving 10 bases between them. CDR3 residues: CASSLVPDWNTGELFF. The CDR3, as DNA: TGTGCCAGCAGCTTGGTCCCGGATTGGAACACCGGGGAGCTGTTTTTT.

The CDR3 DNA reads as TGTGCCAGCAGTATGATCTTTCAGGGGCCACAAGAGACCCAGTACTTC. Translation gives CASSMIFQGPQETQYF. The chain employs TRBV28 and TRBJ2-5; tentatively, D is TRBD1 (6 bases). V lost 5 bases, J lost 2 bases, and 18 bases lay in between. The CDR3 loop spans 16 amino acids. The germline gives CDR1 MDHEN, CDR2 SYDVKM. The variable domain in full, with the rest retrieved from reference TRBV28 and TRBJ2-5, is DVKVTQSSRYLVKRTGEKVFLECVQDMDHENMFWYRQDPGLGLRLIYFSYDVKMKEKGDIPEGYSVSREKKERFSLILESASTNQTSMYLCASSMIFQGPQETQYFGPGTRLLVL.

The chain couples TRBV10-3 to TRBJ2-2; D ambiguous. CDR3 size: 15 residues. Germline V gives CDR1 ENHRY, CDR2 SYGVKD. V lost 2 bases, J lost 2 bases, and 9 bases lay in between. CDR3 DNA sequence: TGTGCCATCAGTGAGCCTGACCCAAACACCGGGGAGCTGTTTTTT. Its translation: CAISEPDPNTGELFF.

The chain links TRBV12-3 or TRBV12-4 to TRBJ1-2; 9 positions match TRBD1. This CDR3 is 17 amino acids long. With 6 bases clipped from V and 0 bases from J, the junction kept 11 bases outside the gene matches. CDR3 region: CASSRRDRESPNYGYTF. In DNA form, the CDR3 reads TGTGCCAGCAGCCGTCGGGACAGGGAATCCCCTAACTATGGCTACACCTTC.

This clonotype showed up just a few times. This chain joins TRBV6-1 and TRBJ2-7; the match to TRBD1 covers 8 bases. Germline-derived CDR1 and CDR2 are MNHNS and SASEGT. Trimming took 1 base from V and 3 from J; bases not matched to a gene: 5. The CDR3 loop spans 15 amino acids. In DNA, the CDR3 is TGTGCCAGCAGTGAAGGGACAGGGATACGCTACGAGCAGTACTTC. Amino acids: CASSEGTGIRYEQYF.

This clonotype was observed a few times. The rearrangement joins TRBV29-1 to TRBJ1-1, with D perhaps matching TRBD1 (5 bases). The CDR3 consists of 13 residues. In germline, CDR1 is SQVTM, CDR2 ANQGSEA. V dropped 1 base and J dropped 5 bases, with 11 bases sitting between them. Here the CDR3 DNA reads TGCAGCGTTGAAGGGGTGGGGGTTACTGAAGCTTTCTTT. Its protein product is CSVEGVGVTEAFF.

This rearrangement joins TRBV25-1 to TRBJ1-2; tentatively, D is TRBD1 (5 bases). The CDR3 has 13 residues. Germline values: CDR1 MGHDK, CDR2 SYGVNS. Trimming removed 6 bases from V and 8 bases from J, with 16 bases in between. The CDR3 spells CASRDTELGGYTF. The DNA for the CDR3 is TGTGCCAGCAGGGACACAGAGTTGGGAGGCTACACCTTC.

The J gene is TRBJ2-7, the V gene TRBV2; D possibly uses TRBD1 or TRBD2 (5 bases each). Germline CDR1 SNHLY, CDR2 FYNNEI. The CDR3 consists of 14 residues. V dropped 0 bases and J dropped 3 bases, with 9 bases sitting between them. In DNA form, the CDR3 reads TGTGCCAGCAGTGAAGCTGGGGGTAACTACGAGCAGTACTTC. This codes for CASSEAGGNYEQYF.